A single sample gave rise to the 29 T cell receptor beta chains below, sequenced in a study of blood T cell repertoires in COVID-19. Repertoires were generated with immunoSEQ multiplex PCR, while TCRdb's copy carries only in-frame clones and drops some. The data contain roughly 380,000 clones, about 88% of them singletons. Sequencing input: peripheral blood. The origin of the receptors is a woman between 35 and 50 years old with COVID-19, enrolled during active disease.

V gene TRBV30 combines with J gene TRBJ1-5; possible D gene TRBD1, 5 bases. The V end was cut by 2 bases, the J end by 4 bases, with 18 bases between. There are 16 residues in the CDR3. CDR1 GTSNPN and CDR2 SVGIG come from the germline V gene (reference sequence). The CDR3 is CAWSRGGTANNQPQHF. CDR3 nucleotide sequence: TGTGCCTGGAGTCGGGGGGGGACGGCAAATAATCAGCCCCAGCATTTT.

The chain is built from TRBV28 and TRBJ1-5; no firm D call. The germline V gene encodes CDR1 MDHEN and CDR2 SYDVKM. CDR3 length: 13 amino acids. The germline V and J ends were trimmed by 2 bases and 2 bases, with 4 bases remaining between them. This chain's CDR3 is CASSLQGNQPQHF. CDR3 sequence (DNA): TGTGCCAGCAGTTTACAGGGCAATCAGCCCCAGCATTTT. The full variable domain, its missing parts supplied by reference TRBV28 and TRBJ1-5, is DVKVTQSSRYLVKRTGEKVFLECVQDMDHENMFWYRQDPGLGLRLIYFSYDVKMKEKGDIPEGYSVSREKKERFSLILESASTNQTSMYLCASSLQGNQPQHFGDGTRLSIL.

The chain joins TRBV4-2 to TRBJ2-3; TRBD2 matches 14 bases. The length of the CDR3 is 15 residues. Germline V gene sequence: CDR1 LGHNA, CDR2 YNFKEQ. Trimming at V came to 4 bases and at J to 4 bases, leaving 1 base not matched to a gene. This chain's CDR3 is CASSPTSGGADTQYF. As DNA, the CDR3 is TGTGCCAGCAGCCCGACTAGCGGGGGGGCAGATACGCAGTATTTT.

The gene calls are TRBV19 and TRBJ2-7; tentatively, D is TRBD2 (6 bases). Trimming took off 6 bases at V and 3 bases at J, with 15 bases between the two ends. From germline, CDR1 is LNHDA and CDR2 SQIVND (reference sequence). This CDR3 has 14 amino acids. Here the CDR3 reads CASRMTGVGYEQYF. CDR3 in DNA: TGTGCCAGTAGAATGACGGGAGTGGGCTACGAGCAGTACTTC.

V is TRBV5-8 and J is TRBJ1-5; the D is unclear. V lost 4 bases, J lost 4 bases, and 12 bases lay in between. CDR1 and CDR2 from the germline V gene are SGHTS and YDEGEE. The CDR3 sequence is 14 residues long. For the CDR3, the DNA is TGTGCCAGCAGCGCCCGGACGGGAAATCAGCCCCAGCATTTT. This sequence encodes CASSARTGNQPQHF.

The V and J genes are TRBV9 and TRBJ2-5, with 10 positions matching TRBD2. CDR1 is SGDLS and CDR2 is YYNGEE in the germline V gene. This CDR3 has 15 residues. The junction had 4 bases not matched to a gene; V was cut back by 3 bases and J by 2 bases. CDR3 coding DNA: TGTGCCAGCAGCGCAACAGCGGGGGGGCAAGAGACCCAGTACTTC. Residues: CASSATAGGQETQYF.

This chain joins TRBV27 and TRBJ1-1; 10 bases are shared with TRBD1. The CDR3 is 16 residues long. After removal of 4 bases from V and 10 bases from J, the junction contained 15 bases not matched to a gene. The V gene's germline CDR1 is MNHEY and CDR2 SMNVEV (reference sequence). Here the CDR3 reads CASSSGSGTGVRGAFF. DNA for the CDR3: TGTGCCAGCAGTTCAGGGAGCGGGACAGGGGTCCGAGGAGCTTTCTTT.

The count of this clone is one. J is TRBJ2-1 and V is TRBV7-2; D is undetermined. The V end was cut by 1 base, the J end by 1 base, with 8 bases between. CDR3 size: 15 residues. Germline V CDR1 and CDR2: SGHTA, FQGNSA. The CDR3 protein is CASSLGFGSYNEQFF. The CDR3 region has the DNA TGTGCCAGCAGCTTAGGGTTCGGGTCCTACAATGAGCAGTTCTTC.

This clone has a handful of counts. This chain connects TRBV5-1 to TRBJ1-4; 7 bases map to TRBD1. The length of the CDR3 is 15 residues. Losses at the gene ends were 0 bases for V and 7 bases for J; bases not matched to a gene: 6. Germline V gene data show CDR1 as SGHRS and CDR2 as YFSETQ. CDR3 region: CASSLVEGAGEKLFF. CDR3 DNA: TGCGCCAGCAGCTTGGTGGAGGGGGCGGGTGAAAAACTGTTTTTT.

The J gene is TRBJ2-7, the V gene TRBV2; 9 bases agree with TRBD1. This CDR3 comprises 13 residues. Germline V gives CDR1 SNHLY, CDR2 FYNNEI. J was trimmed by 5 bases and V by 6 bases; bases with no gene match: 5. The CDR3 reads CASSGQGIHEQYF. DNA of the CDR3: TGTGCCAGCAGCGGACAGGGGATCCACGAGCAGTACTTC.

With regard to this clone: In the same sample, other DNA sequences code for this CDR3. This rearrangement joins TRBV7-2 to TRBJ1-5; D may be TRBD1 (6 bases). V lost 5 bases, J lost 5 bases, and 10 bases lay in between. Germline V lookup: CDR1 SGHTA, CDR2 FQGNSA. The CDR3 loop spans 13 amino acids. The CDR3 loop reads CASSIQGHQPQHF. In DNA form, the CDR3 reads TGTGCCAGCAGCATACAGGGCCATCAGCCCCAGCATTTT.

V and J are TRBV28 and TRBJ1-4, with 10 bases lining up with TRBD1. The length of the CDR3 is 15 residues. V dropped 5 bases and J dropped 7; count of bases not matched to a gene: 7. CDR1 is MDHEN and CDR2 is SYDVKM in the germline V gene. CDR3 DNA: TGTGCCAGCAGTCCCGACAGGGGGCGCATTGAAAAACTGTTTTTT. Translating gives CASSPDRGRIEKLFF.

The V call is TRBV19, the J call TRBJ1-1, with D possibly TRBD1 on 5 matching bases. The CDR3 is 14 residues long. With 1 base removed from V and 4 bases from J, the gap between germline ends came to 10 bases. CDR1 is LNHDA and CDR2 is SQIVND in the germline V gene (reference sequence). The CDR3 region has the DNA TGTGCCAGTAGTATAGTGGGCAGGGTCACTGAAGCTTTCTTT. Translation: CASSIVGRVTEAFF.

This sequence joins TRBV7-6 and TRBJ2-1, with 8 bases aligning to TRBD2. The germline V gene has CDR1 SGHVS and CDR2 FNYEAQ. The ends lost 5 bases at V and 9 bases at J; junction bases unmatched: 15. The CDR3 contains 16 residues. CDR3 sequence (DNA): TGTGCCAGCAGCCCGGGAGGGAGGGCCTTATCGGGTGAGCAGTTCTTC. Amino acid sequence: CASSPGGRALSGEQFF.

The V call is TRBV10-3, the J call TRBJ2-7, with D perhaps matching TRBD1 (6 bases). The ends were cut back, 5 bases at V and 0 bases at J, with 14 bases in the middle. The CDR3 loop spans 15 amino acids. Germline CDR1 ENHRY, CDR2 SYGVKD. CDR3 DNA: TGTGCCATCAGTCTCGGGACAATGAGCTCCTACGAGCAGTACTTC. As protein: CAISLGTMSSYEQYF.

The chain uses TRBV15 and TRBJ2-1; 10 nucleotides align to TRBD1. The junction had 10 bases not matched to a gene; V was cut back by 0 bases and J by 8 bases. The germline V gene has CDR1 LNHNV and CDR2 YYDKDF (reference sequence). The CDR3 loop spans 17 amino acids. CDR3 protein: CATSREVPGQGIHEQFF. For the CDR3, the DNA is TGTGCCACCAGCAGAGAAGTGCCGGGACAGGGGATCCATGAGCAGTTCTTC.

This clone was found a few times. This chain uses TRBV5-6 with TRBJ1-2; TRBD1 agrees at 8 bases. CDR1 and CDR2 from the germline V gene are SGHDT and YYEEEE. V gave up 3 bases and J gave up 6 bases; unmatched junction bases: 7. The CDR3 is 14 residues long. In DNA form, the CDR3 reads TGTGCCAGCAGCTCAGGCAGGGGGCAACATGGCTACACCTTC. It translates to CASSSGRGQHGYTF.

For this clone: It is likely a read error, because the conserved phenylalanine at the end of the CDR3 is missing. The DNA is left out, because the CDR3 cannot be placed on it with certainty; the CDR3 is given as TCRdb lists it. The chain employs TRBV2 and TRBJ2-7; the table's D gene call, TRBD1, was not cross checked with the DNA. The CDR3 is made up of 13 amino acids, end residues included. In germline, CDR1 is SNHLY, CDR2 FYNNEI. This CDR3 is CASSEHGQGARRS.

This rearrangement joins TRBV28 to TRBJ2-2, with D perhaps matching TRBD1 (6 bases). The germline V gene encodes CDR1 MDHEN and CDR2 SYDVKM. The CDR3 consists of 14 residues. V dropped 6 bases and J dropped 4 bases, with 12 bases sitting between them. CDR3 residues: CASRDDRRTGELFF. The CDR3 coding sequence is TGTGCCAGCAGGGATGACAGGCGCACCGGGGAGCTGTTTTTT.

The chain is built from TRBV7-2 and TRBJ1-6; D is unresolved. The CDR3 runs 14 residues. V lost 5 bases, J lost 2 bases, and 7 bases lay in between. Germline CDR1 SGHTA, CDR2 FQGNSA. This CDR3 reads CASSPLTYNSPLHF. The CDR3 DNA reads as TGTGCCAGCAGCCCCCTAACCTATAATTCACCCCTCCACTTT.

This chain uses TRBV9 with TRBJ1-4; weak D call: TRBD1 (5 bases). Germline V gene sequence: CDR1 SGDLS, CDR2 YYNGEE. This CDR3 is built from 15 residues. Trimming stripped 0 bases from V and 8 bases from J, with 14 bases between. The CDR3 DNA follows: TGTGCCAGCAGCGTAGGTGGGGCAGTGCGAGAAAAACTGTTTTTT. It is translated as CASSVGGAVREKLFF.

V usage is TRBV11-3 and J usage is TRBJ1-5; 7 bases agree with TRBD1. V gave up 5 bases and J gave up 10 bases; unmatched junction bases: 11. CDR1 is SGHNT and CDR2 is YENEEA in the germline V gene. CDR3 length equals 14 residues. The CDR3 sequence: CASSPAEQGSPQHF. In DNA, the CDR3 is TGTGCCAGCAGCCCGGCCGAACAGGGGAGTCCCCAGCATTTT.

This sequence joins TRBV7-2 and TRBJ2-2; 11 bases map to TRBD1. The CDR3 contains 17 residues. Germline CDR1 is SGHTA and CDR2 is FQGNSA. The junction had 11 bases not matched to a gene; V was cut back by 4 bases and J by 7 bases. CDR3 in amino acids: CASSSPRTGGVNGELFF. CDR3 DNA sequence: TGTGCCAGCAGCTCCCCTAGGACAGGGGGCGTGAACGGGGAGCTGTTTTTT.

This clone was counted a single time. The chain combines TRBV5-1 with TRBJ1-1; 9 nucleotides line up with TRBD1. The junction had 5 bases not matched to a gene; V was cut back by 4 bases and J by 4 bases. The CDR3 covers 14 residues. Germline CDR1 reads SGHRS; CDR2 reads YFSETQ. The CDR3 DNA sequence: TGCGCCAGCAGCCCAGACAGGGGGACCACTGAAGCTTTCTTT. It codes for CASSPDRGTTEAFF. The whole variable domain, remainder taken from reference TRBV5-1 and TRBJ1-1, is KAGVTQTPRYLIKTRGQQVTLSCSPISGHRSVSWYQQTPGQGLQFLFEYFSETQRNKGNFPGRFSGRQFSNSRSEMNVSTLELGDSALYLCASSPDRGTTEAFFGQGTRLTVV.

J is TRBJ1-4 and V is TRBV30; D unresolved. Per the germline V gene, CDR1 is GTSNPN and CDR2 is SVGIG (reference sequence). V shed 2 bases and J shed 3 bases, with 13 bases lying between them. This CDR3 is 15 amino acids long. The CDR3 sequence: CAWSLSTVPNEKLFF. CDR3 bases: TGTGCCTGGAGTCTGAGCACAGTCCCTAATGAAAAACTGTTTTTT.

The V call is TRBV28, the J call TRBJ1-5; no clear D gene. The germline CDR1 and CDR2 sequences are MDHEN and SYDVKM. This CDR3 has 12 residues. V was shortened by 3 bases and J by 5 bases, with 5 bases between the two germline ends. The CDR3 DNA is TGTGCCAGCAGTTTCACTTATCAGCCCCAGCATTTT. Amino acid sequence: CASSFTYQPQHF. Filled out from reference TRBV28 and TRBJ1-5, the complete variable domain reads DVKVTQSSRYLVKRTGEKVFLECVQDMDHENMFWYRQDPGLGLRLIYFSYDVKMKEKGDIPEGYSVSREKKERFSLILESASTNQTSMYLCASSFTYQPQHFGDGTRLSIL.

The V gene is TRBV11-3, the J gene TRBJ2-1; 11 bases match TRBD2. V was clipped by 0 bases and J by 8 bases; unmatched bases: 3. The germline V gene encodes CDR1 SGHNT and CDR2 YENEEA. The CDR3 length is 15 residues. The CDR3, as DNA: TGTGCCAGCAGCTTAGATAGCGGGAGGGCGTATGAGCAGTTCTTC. Its translation: CASSLDSGRAYEQFF.

The chain is built from TRBV5-1 and TRBJ2-7, with 8 bases aligning to TRBD1. This CDR3 has 13 residues. The germline V gene encodes CDR1 SGHRS and CDR2 YFSETQ. J gave up 7 bases and V 4 bases, and 7 bases lay outside the gene matches. CDR3 loop: CASSGQGAREQYF. CDR3 bases: TGCGCCAGCAGCGGGCAGGGGGCTCGTGAGCAGTACTTC.

Comments on this clone: Other DNA sequences in the sample encode the same CDR3. The V and J genes are TRBV7-9 and TRBJ1-2; D uncertain. The CDR3 is 12 residues long. Germline values: CDR1 SEHNR, CDR2 FQNEAQ (reference sequence). The V end was cut by 2 bases, the J end by 3 bases, with 4 bases between. The CDR3 nucleotides are TGTGCCAGCAGCTTAACTGACTATGGCTACACCTTC. Translating gives CASSLTDYGYTF.